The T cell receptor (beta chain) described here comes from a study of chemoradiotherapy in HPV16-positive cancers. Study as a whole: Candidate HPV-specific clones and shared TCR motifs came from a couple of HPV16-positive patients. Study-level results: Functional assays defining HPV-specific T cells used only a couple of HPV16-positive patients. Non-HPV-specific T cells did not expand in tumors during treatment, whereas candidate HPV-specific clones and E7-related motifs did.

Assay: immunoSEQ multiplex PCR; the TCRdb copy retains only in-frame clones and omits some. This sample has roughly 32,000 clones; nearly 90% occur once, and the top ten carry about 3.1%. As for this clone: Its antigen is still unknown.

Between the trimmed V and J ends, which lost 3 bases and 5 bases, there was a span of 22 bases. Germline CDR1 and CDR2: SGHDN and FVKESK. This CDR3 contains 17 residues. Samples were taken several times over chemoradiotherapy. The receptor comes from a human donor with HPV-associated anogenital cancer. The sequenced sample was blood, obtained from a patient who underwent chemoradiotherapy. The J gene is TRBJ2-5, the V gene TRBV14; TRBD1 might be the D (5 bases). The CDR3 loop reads CASSHPQGPGSGETQYF. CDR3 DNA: TGTGCCAGCAGCCACCCTCAGGGTCCGGGTAGTGGGGAGACCCAGTACTTC.